Included here is one T cell receptor beta chain sequence, with context. The CDR3 has 12 amino acids. Germline CDR1 and CDR2: SGHRS and YFSETQ. V shed 4 bases and J shed 3 bases, with 6 bases lying between them. This record belongs to a study of blood T cell repertoires in COVID-19. TCRdb's table, derived via immunoSEQ multiplex PCR, lists solely in-frame clones and lacks some. Here the sample spans 130,000 or so clones, approximately 81% being singletons. The receptor was isolated from a man aged 60 to 69 with acute or convalescent COVID-19. The chain combines TRBV5-1 with TRBJ2-3; D ambiguous. The specimen sequenced was peripheral blood. The CDR3 region is CASSLLTDTQYF. The DNA of the CDR3 is TGCGCCAGCAGCCTTCTAACAGATACGCAGTATTTT.